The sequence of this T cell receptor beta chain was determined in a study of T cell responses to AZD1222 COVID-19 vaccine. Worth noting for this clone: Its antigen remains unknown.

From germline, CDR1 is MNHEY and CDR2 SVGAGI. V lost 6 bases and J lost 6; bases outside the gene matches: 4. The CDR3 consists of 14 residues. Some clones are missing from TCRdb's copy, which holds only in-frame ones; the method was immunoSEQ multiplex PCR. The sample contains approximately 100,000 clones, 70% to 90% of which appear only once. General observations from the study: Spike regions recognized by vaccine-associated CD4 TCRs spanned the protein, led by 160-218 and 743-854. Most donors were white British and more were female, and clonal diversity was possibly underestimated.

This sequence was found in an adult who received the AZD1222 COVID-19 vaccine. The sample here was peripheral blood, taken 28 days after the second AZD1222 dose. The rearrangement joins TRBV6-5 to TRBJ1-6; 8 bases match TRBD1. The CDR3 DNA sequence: TGTGCCAGCAGAGGGACAGGACTTAATTCACCCCTCCACTTT. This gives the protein CASRGTGLNSPLHF.